This is a list of T cell receptor beta chains from one sample in a study of cytomegalovirus exposure and HLA in healthy donors. Generated by immunoSEQ multiplex PCR, the TCRdb table keeps only in-frame clones and is missing some. The table records approximately 220,000 clones, 75% to 85% of them present only once. The sequenced sample consisted of PBMCs. These receptors originate from a girl aged 10 to 17 in good health and CMV-seronegative. Each CDR3 is given with its conserved first and last residue. The D gene is left open where the match is weak. The listing skips clone size in some rows; elsewhere it reads once, few, many or a size class.

v_call: TRBV7-9
j_call: TRBJ1-5
d_call: NA
clone_size: NA
cdr3_nt: TGTGCCAGCAGCTTACCGAATCAGCCCCAGCATTTT
cdr3_aa: CASSLPNQPQHF

v_call: TRBV29-1
j_call: TRBJ2-3
d_call: NA
clone_size: NA
cdr3_nt: TGCAGCGTTCGGGAGTCGGGGAAGAGGACAGATACGCAGTATTTT
cdr3_aa: CSVRESGKRTDTQYF

v_call: TRBV27
j_call: TRBJ2-7
d_call: TRBD1
clone_size: once
cdr3_nt: TGTGCCAGCAGCCTCCTTCCGGGACAGGGCTCCTACGAGCAGTACTTC
cdr3_aa: CASSLLPGQGSYEQYF

v_call: TRBV28
j_call: TRBJ2-1
d_call: NA
clone_size: NA
cdr3_nt: TGTGCCAGCCACCCACTCGGACTATCCTACAATGAGCAGTTCTTC
cdr3_aa: CASHPLGLSYNEQFF

v_call: TRBV27
j_call: TRBJ2-7
d_call: TRBD1
clone_size: NA
cdr3_nt: TGTGCCAGCAGTTCGACAGGGGCCGGGGCAAAGGACTACGAGCAGTACTTC
cdr3_aa: CASSSTGAGAKDYEQYF

v_call: TRBV28
j_call: TRBJ1-5
d_call: NA
clone_size: once
cdr3_nt: TGTGCCAGCGGAGGGGGGGCTCACCAGCCCCAGCATTTT
cdr3_aa: CASGGGAHQPQHF

v_call: TRBV5-8
j_call: TRBJ2-7
d_call: TRBD2
clone_size: once
cdr3_nt: TGTGCCAGCAGCTTGGCCGGGGGGGGCGGTATGTACGAGCAGTACTTC
cdr3_aa: CASSLAGGGGMYEQYF

v_call: TRBV6-1
j_call: TRBJ1-5
d_call: NA
clone_size: NA
cdr3_nt: TGTGCCAGCCGTCGACAGGAGAATCAGCCCCAGCATTTT
cdr3_aa: CASRRQENQPQHF

v_call: TRBV5-6
j_call: TRBJ1-1
d_call: NA
clone_size: NA
cdr3_nt: TGTGCCAGCAGCTCGTACACCGGGACAATAATCGAAGCTTTCTTT
cdr3_aa: CASSSYTGTIIEAFF

v_call: TRBV28
j_call: TRBJ1-1
d_call: TRBD1
clone_size: NA
cdr3_nt: TGTGCCAGCAGTCTTCTCGACAGGGATGGCACTGAAGCTTTCTTT
cdr3_aa: CASSLLDRDGTEAFF

v_call: TRBV6-1
j_call: TRBJ1-3
d_call: NA
clone_size: NA
cdr3_nt: TGTGCCAGCAGTGCCGAGACAGAACAAGCCCGAAACACCATATATTTT
cdr3_aa: CASSAETEQARNTIYF

v_call: TRBV6-5
j_call: TRBJ1-1
d_call: TRBD1
clone_size: NA
cdr3_nt: TGTGCCAGCAGAACAGGGGACACTGAAGCTTTCTTT
cdr3_aa: CASRTGDTEAFF

v_call: TRBV19
j_call: TRBJ1-2
d_call: NA
clone_size: NA
cdr3_nt: TGTGCCAGTAGTATAAACCCCTGGACAGTGCCCTACACCTTC
cdr3_aa: CASSINPWTVPYTF

v_call: TRBV5-1
j_call: TRBJ2-6
d_call: NA
clone_size: NA
cdr3_nt: TGCGCCAGCAGCTTGGTTTCTTTCTCTGGGGCCAACGTCCTGACTTTC
cdr3_aa: CASSLVSFSGANVLTF

v_call: TRBV7-2
j_call: TRBJ2-7
d_call: NA
clone_size: NA
cdr3_nt: TGTGCCAGCAGCTTACGGCGGGGTGGGTCCTACGAGCAGTACTTC
cdr3_aa: CASSLRRGGSYEQYF

v_call: TRBV7-3
j_call: TRBJ2-2
d_call: NA
clone_size: NA
cdr3_nt: TGTGCCAGCAGCTTGGCCCCCGACACCGGGGAGCTGTTTTTT
cdr3_aa: CASSLAPDTGELFF

v_call: TRBV7-9
j_call: TRBJ1-1
d_call: TRBD1
clone_size: NA
cdr3_nt: TGTGCCAGCAGCTTAGGACAGGGGAACACTGAAGCTTTCTTT
cdr3_aa: CASSLGQGNTEAFF

v_call: TRBV6-5
j_call: TRBJ2-2
d_call: TRBD2
clone_size: once
cdr3_nt: TGTGCCAGCAGTTACAGGGAGGGGAACACCGGGGAGCTGTTTTTT
cdr3_aa: CASSYREGNTGELFF

v_call: TRBV9
j_call: TRBJ1-4
d_call: NA
clone_size: few
cdr3_nt: TGTGCCAGCACTCTCCACGGGGTAAGGCGGTATGAAAAACTGTTTTTT
cdr3_aa: CASTLHGVRRYEKLFF

v_call: TRBV27
j_call: TRBJ1-2
d_call: TRBD1
clone_size: NA
cdr3_nt: TGTGCCAGCAGTCCAAGACAGGGTTATAGCTATGGCTACACCTTC
cdr3_aa: CASSPRQGYSYGYTF

v_call: TRBV6-4
j_call: TRBJ2-1
d_call: NA
clone_size: NA
cdr3_nt: TGTGCCACAGCCCCCTTCGGGTCGGGGACACTAAGGGGTGAGCAGTTCTTC
cdr3_aa: CATAPFGSGTLRGEQFF

v_call: TRBV7-2
j_call: TRBJ2-7
d_call: NA
clone_size: NA
cdr3_nt: TGTGCCAGCAGCTTATCCCCGTCACTATACGAGCAGTACTTC
cdr3_aa: CASSLSPSLYEQYF

v_call: TRBV5-1
j_call: TRBJ2-7
d_call: NA
clone_size: NA
cdr3_nt: TGCGCCAGCGCACAAGACAGCCTCTCCTACGAGCAGTACTTC
cdr3_aa: CASAQDSLSYEQYF

v_call: TRBV21-1
j_call: TRBJ1-5
d_call: NA
clone_size: NA
cdr3_nt: TGTGCCAGCAGCAAAGGGGCCCCGGGACAGGGGCTTCAGCCCCAGCATTTT
cdr3_aa: CASSKGAPGQGLQPQHF

v_call: TRBV5-6
j_call: TRBJ1-6
d_call: NA
clone_size: NA
cdr3_nt: TGTGCCAGCAGCTTGCGAGGACAGTATAATTCACCCCTCCACTTT
cdr3_aa: CASSLRGQYNSPLHF

v_call: TRBV28
j_call: TRBJ2-5
d_call: NA
clone_size: NA
cdr3_nt: TGTGCCAGCAGTTTCAATCTGGCAGGCCCGGAGACCCAGTACTTC
cdr3_aa: CASSFNLAGPETQYF

v_call: TRBV5-4
j_call: TRBJ2-3
d_call: TRBD2
clone_size: NA
cdr3_nt: TGTGCCAGCAGCTTGGGACTAGCGGTGGCGGCAGATACGCAGTATTTT
cdr3_aa: CASSLGLAVAADTQYF

v_call: TRBV7-9
j_call: TRBJ2-7
d_call: TRBD1
clone_size: NA
cdr3_nt: TGTGCCAGCAGCCAGGGACAGGGGGCGCGATACGAGCAGTACTTC
cdr3_aa: CASSQGQGARYEQYF

v_call: TRBV18
j_call: TRBJ1-4
d_call: NA
clone_size: NA
cdr3_nt: TGTGCCAGCTCAAGACAGACAAATGAAAAACTGTTTTTT
cdr3_aa: CASSRQTNEKLFF

v_call: TRBV6-5
j_call: TRBJ2-3
d_call: NA
clone_size: few
cdr3_nt: TGTGCCAGCAGTGGGGGCAATACGCAGTATTTT
cdr3_aa: CASSGGNTQYF

v_call: TRBV21-1
j_call: TRBJ2-4
d_call: NA
clone_size: NA
cdr3_nt: TGTGCCAGCAGCAAAGCGTGGCAGAAAAACATTCAGTACTTC
cdr3_aa: CASSKAWQKNIQYF

v_call: TRBV7-3
j_call: TRBJ2-7
d_call: NA
clone_size: NA
cdr3_nt: TGTGCCAGCAGCTTATCCCCGACACTCTCCTACGAGCAGTACTTC
cdr3_aa: CASSLSPTLSYEQYF

v_call: TRBV19
j_call: TRBJ2-3
d_call: TRBD2
clone_size: few
cdr3_nt: TGTGCCAGTAGTGTTGGACTAGCGGGCACAGATACGCAGTATTTT
cdr3_aa: CASSVGLAGTDTQYF

v_call: TRBV5-5
j_call: TRBJ1-2
d_call: NA
clone_size: NA
cdr3_nt: TGTGCCAGCAGCTTGGGAGGGGGTACTATTCGCTACACCTTC
cdr3_aa: CASSLGGGTIRYTF

v_call: TRBV7-3
j_call: TRBJ1-1
d_call: NA
clone_size: NA
cdr3_nt: TGTGCCAGCAGCGCCCAGGGGCTTAACACTGAAGCTTTCTTT
cdr3_aa: CASSAQGLNTEAFF

v_call: TRBV6-4
j_call: TRBJ1-1
d_call: NA
clone_size: NA
cdr3_nt: TGTGCCAGCAGTCTAGGTTCCGGGACTGAAGCTTTCTTT
cdr3_aa: CASSLGSGTEAFF

v_call: TRBV28
j_call: TRBJ1-2
d_call: NA
clone_size: NA
cdr3_nt: TGTGCCAGCAGTTCTTCAGGGAAGGTGGGCTATGGCTACACCTTC
cdr3_aa: CASSSSGKVGYGYTF

v_call: TRBV4-2
j_call: TRBJ2-1
d_call: NA
clone_size: few
cdr3_nt: TGTGCCAGCAGTATCGTCACGAGCAACTCCTACAATGAGCAGTTCTTC
cdr3_aa: CASSIVTSNSYNEQFF

v_call: TRBV28
j_call: TRBJ1-5
d_call: NA
clone_size: NA
cdr3_nt: TGTGCCAGCAGTTTACCAGTCGGGTTCAATCAGCCCCAGCATTTT
cdr3_aa: CASSLPVGFNQPQHF

v_call: TRBV7-9
j_call: TRBJ2-5
d_call: NA
clone_size: NA
cdr3_nt: TGTGCCAGCAGCAGAGGTGAGACCCAGTACTTC
cdr3_aa: CASSRGETQYF

v_call: TRBV19
j_call: TRBJ1-5
d_call: TRBD1
clone_size: NA
cdr3_nt: TGTGCCAGTACTCTTCGGACAGGGGTGGATCAGCCCCAGCATTTT
cdr3_aa: CASTLRTGVDQPQHF

v_call: TRBV27
j_call: TRBJ2-2
d_call: TRBD1
clone_size: NA
cdr3_nt: TGTGCCAGCAGTTTACAGGGGGCGCGGGAGCTGTTTTTT
cdr3_aa: CASSLQGARELFF

v_call: TRBV30
j_call: TRBJ1-5
d_call: NA
clone_size: once
cdr3_nt: TGTGCCTGGAGTCTCTCGGGGTACGGTCGTCTGCCCCAGCATTTT
cdr3_aa: CAWSLSGYGRLPQHF

v_call: TRBV4-1
j_call: TRBJ2-2
d_call: NA
clone_size: NA
cdr3_nt: TGCGCCAGCAGCCAACTGGGGAGAGGCACCGGGGAGCTGTTTTTT
cdr3_aa: CASSQLGRGTGELFF

v_call: TRBV7-3
j_call: TRBJ1-1
d_call: TRBD1
clone_size: few
cdr3_nt: TGTGCCAGCAGTCAAAACAGGGGGCTGGGCATCGCTGAAGCTTTCTTT
cdr3_aa: CASSQNRGLGIAEAFF

v_call: TRBV4-1
j_call: TRBJ2-1
d_call: NA
clone_size: NA
cdr3_nt: TGCGCCAGCAGCCAAGTGGGCGGGCCTAGCTCCTACAATGAGCAGTTCTTC
cdr3_aa: CASSQVGGPSSYNEQFF

v_call: TRBV19
j_call: TRBJ1-5
d_call: NA
clone_size: NA
cdr3_nt: TGTGCCAGTAGTAAGGTCTACCGGGGCAATCAGCCCCAGCATTTT
cdr3_aa: CASSKVYRGNQPQHF

v_call: TRBV28
j_call: TRBJ2-5
d_call: NA
clone_size: NA
cdr3_nt: TGTGCCAGCAGTTTAGCTTGGCTGGGGGCTCTAAAGACCCAGTACTTC
cdr3_aa: CASSLAWLGALKTQYF

v_call: TRBV28
j_call: TRBJ2-7
d_call: NA
clone_size: few
cdr3_nt: TGTGCCAGCATCCCAGGGTCTGGACCCTACGAGCAGTACTTC
cdr3_aa: CASIPGSGPYEQYF

v_call: TRBV6-1
j_call: TRBJ2-7
d_call: TRBD1
clone_size: NA
cdr3_nt: TGTGCCAGCAGTGAAGCACCGGGACAGGGGGATAAAACCTACGAGCAGTACTTC
cdr3_aa: CASSEAPGQGDKTYEQYF

v_call: TRBV18
j_call: TRBJ1-2
d_call: TRBD1
clone_size: NA
cdr3_nt: TGTGCCAGCGTCAACCGGGACAGTACCGCCTATGGCTACACCTTC
cdr3_aa: CASVNRDSTAYGYTF

v_call: TRBV2
j_call: TRBJ1-2
d_call: NA
clone_size: NA
cdr3_nt: TGTGCCAGCAGCACAGGGCTGGCTAACTATGGCTACACCTTC
cdr3_aa: CASSTGLANYGYTF

v_call: TRBV28
j_call: TRBJ2-7
d_call: NA
clone_size: NA
cdr3_nt: TGTGCCAGCAGTCAATCCTCCGCAGGCAAAGAAGGCGAGCAGTACTTC
cdr3_aa: CASSQSSAGKEGEQYF

v_call: TRBV18
j_call: TRBJ2-7
d_call: TRBD2
clone_size: NA
cdr3_nt: TGTGCCAGCTCACCGACTAGCGGGAGGTCCTCCTACGAGCAGTACTTC
cdr3_aa: CASSPTSGRSSYEQYF

v_call: TRBV27
j_call: TRBJ1-1
d_call: NA
clone_size: NA
cdr3_nt: TGTGCCAGCGGCGTATTGGGGCCGAACACTGAAGCTTTCTTT
cdr3_aa: CASGVLGPNTEAFF

v_call: TRBV5-1
j_call: TRBJ2-3
d_call: TRBD2
clone_size: NA
cdr3_nt: TGCGCCAGCAGCTTACTAGCGGAATCCACAGATACGCAGTATTTT
cdr3_aa: CASSLLAESTDTQYF

v_call: TRBV5-4
j_call: TRBJ2-5
d_call: TRBD2
clone_size: NA
cdr3_nt: TGTGCCAGCAGCTTAATCGCGGGAGGGCTAGAGACCCAGTACTTC
cdr3_aa: CASSLIAGGLETQYF

v_call: TRBV6-1
j_call: TRBJ2-1
d_call: TRBD1
clone_size: NA
cdr3_nt: TGTGCCAGCAGGGGGGACAGGGGGCGGATGGGGCAGTTCTTC
cdr3_aa: CASRGDRGRMGQFF

v_call: TRBV28
j_call: TRBJ2-3
d_call: TRBD2
clone_size: once
cdr3_nt: TGTGCCAGCAGTTTTTCCGGGACTAGCAGGACTCCAGATACGCAGTATTTT
cdr3_aa: CASSFSGTSRTPDTQYF